This passage covers 18 T cell receptor beta chains from one sample sequenced in a study of T cell clonality in common variable immunodeficiency. The assay was immunoSEQ multiplex PCR, and TCRdb's table has in-frame clones only and misses some. The sample holds approximately 37,000 clones, and no clone turns up only once. Sequencing used peripheral blood mononuclear cells. The receptors originated from a person aged 18-69 years in good health.

The sample holds a few counts of this clone. The read finishes 3 residues shy of the CDR3 end, and the germline J gene is used to complete it. The chain uses TRBV5-1 and TRBJ2-4; 8 nucleotides align to TRBD1. In germline, CDR1 is SGHRS, CDR2 YFSETQ. The CDR3 contains 15 residues. The CDR3 is CASSFGQQGGETQYF. CDR3 DNA (partial): TGCGCCAGCAGCTTTGGCCAACAGGGGGGAGAGACT.

This clone was counted ten times or more. The CDR3 is cut off 3 residues early in the read; its end comes from the germline J gene. Other DNA sequences in this sample translate to the same CDR3. The chain joins TRBV19 to TRBJ1-3; the match to TRBD1 covers 7 bases. The ends lost 4 bases at V and 4 bases at J; junction bases unmatched: 13. Germline CDR1 and CDR2: LNHDA and SQIVND (reference sequence). The CDR3 is 17 residues long. CDR3 DNA, as far as it was read: TGTGCCAGTAGTACGAAAAGACAGGGTTTTAAGGGAAACACC. Translating it yields CASSTKRQGFKGNT. The full CDR3 sequence reads CASSTKRQGFKGNTIYF.

This clone was observed many times. The read ends 3 residues shy of where the CDR3 ends; the end is completed using the germline J gene. The chain is built from TRBV2 and TRBJ1-2; TRBD1 matches 7 bases. The CDR3 has 13 residues. V lost 7 bases to trimming and J lost 5 bases; unmatched junction nucleotides: 7. Per germline, CDR1 SNHLY and CDR2 FYNNEI. Partial CDR3 DNA: TGTGCCAGCATTGACAGGGTTCGATATGGC. Protein sequence: CASIDRVRYG. The complete CDR3 protein is CASIDRVRYGYTF.

This clone was detected ten times or more. The CDR3 extends 3 residues past the end of the read, so its final part is completed from the germline J gene. The chain uses TRBV13 and TRBJ2-1; 9 bases line up with TRBD2. The CDR3 spans 17 residues. Germline-derived CDR1 and CDR2 are PRHDT and FYEKMQ (reference sequence). With V trimmed by 4 bases and J by 6 bases, 13 bases remained unmatched. The CDR3 loop is CASSWTFSGRGSNEQFF. The CDR3 bases that were read are TGTGCCAGCAGCTGGACCTTTAGCGGGAGAGGAAGCAATGAG.

This clone appeared many times. CDR3 loop: CASSFLRPQYF. The DNA read from the CDR3 is TGTGCCAGCAGTTTCCTACGCCCG. The chain links TRBV6-4 to TRBJ2-3; D unresolved. The read ends 3 residues early relative to the CDR3; the germline J gene fills the gap. The length of the CDR3 is 11 residues. The germline V gene encodes CDR1 MRHNA and CDR2 SNTAGT.

This clone was seen more than once but under ten times. The read stops 3 residues short of the end of the CDR3; the missing end is completed from the germline J gene. The gene calls are TRBV7-9 and TRBJ1-2; possibly TRBD1 for D (6 bases). From germline, CDR1 is SEHNR and CDR2 FQNEAQ (reference sequence). The CDR3 totals 14 residues. CDR3 loop: CASSRRQESYDYTF. The CDR3 bases that were read are TGTGCCAGCAGCCGAAGACAGGAGTCCTACGAC.

Regarding this clone: The CDR3 is cut off 3 residues early in the read; its end comes from the germline J gene. The chain couples TRBV30 to TRBJ1-6; D is possibly TRBD1 (5 bases). Germline lookup yields CDR1 GTSNPN and CDR2 SVGIG (reference sequence). The CDR3 is 13 amino acids. CDR3: CAWTRGASLTLHF. The sequenced part of the CDR3 DNA is TGTGCCTGGACCAGAGGGGCCTCCTTAACC.

This clone was recorded at least ten times. The read stops 3 residues short of the end of the CDR3; the missing end is completed from the germline J gene. The gene calls are TRBV30 and TRBJ2-4; TRBD2 is a possible D gene (6 bases). CDR1 GTSNPN and CDR2 SVGIG come from the germline V gene (reference sequence). This CDR3 is 15 amino acids long. V lost 0 bases and J 1 base, leaving 10 bases between the germline ends. The CDR3 DNA, read in part, is TGTGCCTGGAGTGTCTTCGGAGGGGCCAAAAACATT. The encoded protein is CAWSVFGGAKNI. The entire CDR3 sequence reads CAWSVFGGAKNIQYF.

Concerning this clone itself: Coverage ceases 3 residues before the CDR3 finishes, and the germline J gene fills in the end. The genes are TRBV6-4 and TRBJ2-1, with TRBD2 identical over 9 bases. The CDR3 is 15 residues long. Unmatched junction bases numbered 6, after V lost 5 bases and J lost 4 bases. Germline V CDR1 and CDR2: MRHNA, SNTAGT. CDR3: CASSKGLAGYNEQFF. CDR3 DNA (partial): TGTGCCAGCAGTAAGGGCCTAGCGGGGTACAATGAG.

Many counts were recorded for this clone. Read sequence stops 3 residues before the CDR3 end, and the germline J gene provides the missing end. The chain recombines TRBV20-1 with TRBJ2-3; perhaps TRBD2 as D (6 bases). Looked up from germline, CDR1 is DFQATT and CDR2 is SNEGSKA (reference sequence). This CDR3 spans 12 amino acids. Trimming removed 3 bases at V and 8 bases at J, with 12 bases between. The covered CDR3 bases are TGCAGTGCTAGGGGGACTTTTGGTACG. Translating gives CSARGTFGT. The whole CDR3 protein is CSARGTFGTQYF.

This clone was found many times. Read sequence stops 3 residues before the CDR3 end, and the germline J gene provides the missing end. V gene TRBV30 combines with J gene TRBJ1-2; the D is unclear. CDR1 is GTSNPN and CDR2 is SVGIG in the germline V gene (reference sequence). The CDR3 extends over 11 amino acids. Trimming left V 0 bases short and J 4 bases short, with 3 bases between. The part of the CDR3 DNA that was read is TGTGCCTGGAGTGTCCTCTATGGC. Encoded protein: CAWSVLYG. The whole CDR3 reads CAWSVLYGYTF.

This clone was seen ten or more times. The read terminates 3 residues before the CDR3 end, so the remaining end is supplied by the germline J gene. The V gene is TRBV30, the J gene TRBJ1-2; D might be TRBD1 (6 bases). The CDR3 extends over 12 amino acids. Germline CDR1 is GTSNPN and CDR2 is SVGIG (reference sequence). The CDR3 spells CASPGHPYGYTF. Partial CDR3 DNA: TGTGCTTCCCCGGGACACCCCTATGGC.

This clone was detected a few times. The read finishes 3 residues shy of the CDR3 end, and the germline J gene is used to complete it. This rearrangement joins TRBV19 to TRBJ1-1; 7 bases match TRBD1. Trimming took 8 bases from V and 0 from J; bases not matched to a gene: 9. This CDR3 comprises 15 residues. Germline CDR1 reads LNHDA; CDR2 reads SQIVND (reference sequence). CDR3 DNA (partial): TGTGCCAGTCAGGGGGGATTAGGCCTGAACACTGAA. Its translation is CASQGGLGLNTE. The whole CDR3 protein is CASQGGLGLNTEAFF.

With regard to this clone: The CDR3 goes on 3 residues after the read ends, and that part is filled in from the germline J gene. V usage is TRBV11-2 and J usage is TRBJ2-3; 9 bases fit TRBD2. Germline V gene sequence: CDR1 SGHAT, CDR2 FQNNGV. Trimming removed 3 bases from V and 6 bases from J; junction bases left unmatched: 7. The CDR3 totals 15 residues. The CDR3 sequence is CASSLKAGGMDTQYF. Incomplete CDR3 DNA: TGTGCCAGCAGCTTGAAAGCGGGGGGTATGGATACG.

This clone has a count of ten or more. The observed sequence ends 3 residues before the CDR3 terminus, with the missing tail filled in from the germline J gene. This chain connects TRBV7-9 to TRBJ1-4; TRBD1 matches at 9 bases. This CDR3 comprises 15 residues. Germline trimming cut 5 bases from V and 7 bases from J; bases unmatched to any gene: 8. Germline CDR1 SEHNR, CDR2 FQNEAQ (reference sequence). The sequenced CDR3 bases are TGTGCCAGCAGCGCCGGACAGGGGTGGTTTGAAAAA. Its translation: CASSAGQGWFEK. The complete CDR3 protein is CASSAGQGWFEKLFF.

This clone was detected only a few times. The read gets to within 3 residues of the CDR3 end, and the germline J gene fills in the rest. The rearrangement uses TRBV18 and TRBJ1-2; weak D call: TRBD1 (6 bases). The CDR3 contains 15 residues. The germline CDR1 and CDR2 sequences are KGHSH and LQKENI. CDR3 protein: CASSPVGGRDNDYTF. CDR3 bases read: TGTGCCAGCTCACCGGTCGGGGGGCGAGACAATGAC.

This clone was counted at least ten times. Sequencing ends 3 residues short of the CDR3 end; the germline J gene provides the rest. The chain has TRBV30 and TRBJ2-1; TRBD1 agrees at 8 bases. CDR1 is GTSNPN, CDR2 SVGIG, per germline (reference sequence). There are 14 residues in the CDR3. V lost 2 bases to trimming and J lost 7 bases; unmatched junction nucleotides: 7. The sequenced CDR3 bases are TGTGCCTGGAGTAGGAGGACAGGGTTGAATGAG. This encodes CAWSRRTGLNE. The entire CDR3 sequence reads CAWSRRTGLNEQFF.

In the case of this clone: Read sequence stops 3 residues before the CDR3 end, and the germline J gene provides the missing end. V is TRBV11-2 and J is TRBJ1-4, with a tentative D call TRBD1 (5 bases). The germline CDR1 and CDR2 sequences are SGHAT and FQNNGV. The CDR3 covers 15 residues. Trimming took off 2 bases at V and 4 bases at J, with 11 bases between the two ends. CDR3 DNA (partial): TGTGCCAGCAGCTTATTTAGGGGAATTAATGAAAAA. The encoded protein is CASSLFRGINEK. The full CDR3 is CASSLFRGINEKLFF.